Sequencing of this TCR beta chain was carried out in a study of blood T cell repertoires in COVID-19. Whole-study context: The United States, Italy and Spain provided the acute and convalescent COVID-19 samples.

J lost 2 bases, V lost 4 bases, and 5 bases had no gene match. In germline, CDR1 is SGHAT, CDR2 FQNNGV. The CDR3 has 14 amino acids. Many counts were recorded for this clone. As originally analysed: From reference gene primer amplification, estimates of nucleated cell counts were derived. Measured with immunoSEQ multiplex PCR; TCRdb has only the in-frame clones, and not every one. For V, J and clone size, that table is used; D and trimming come from the DNA. The sample includes fewer than 250,000 clones, 82% of them seen just once. The source is a woman in her 70s with acute or convalescent COVID-19. The rearrangement uses TRBV11-2 and TRBJ2-7, with 7 nucleotides matching TRBD1. The specimen was peripheral blood. DNA of the CDR3: TGTGCCAGCAGCTCGGACAGGTTCGCCTACGAGCAGTACTTC. It specifies CASSSDRFAYEQYF.